The sequence of this T cell receptor beta chain was determined in a study of cytomegalovirus exposure and HLA in healthy donors. General study findings and limits: Some TCR beta chains (approximately 180 of them) were listed as cytomegalovirus-associated.

Worth noting for this clone: Its target is unknown.

PCR employed 60 Vbeta and 13 Jbeta primers. The method was immunoSEQ multiplex PCR; TCRdb's version includes in-frame clones alone and lacks a portion of them. The sample includes about 50,000 clones, around 81% seen only once; the top ten take approximately 7.6%. It was healthy bone marrow donors who served as donors. The CDR3 has 12 amino acids. Trimming took off 6 bases at V and 10 bases at J, with 18 bases between the two ends. Looked up from germline, CDR1 is GTSNPN and CDR2 is SVGIG (reference sequence). V is TRBV30 and J is TRBJ1-1; D is possibly TRBD1 (5 bases). The TCR originated in a man aged 25-45 years in good health and CMV-seropositive. Input material: PBMCs. The CDR3 reads CACSPTQGAAFF. The CDR3, as DNA: TGTGCCTGTTCCCCTACCCAGGGTGCAGCTTTCTTT.